The 28 T cell receptor beta chains reported below all come from one sample, sequenced in a study of shared clonotypes between healthy human individuals. Profiling relied on immunoSEQ multiplex PCR, and the TCRdb table lists in-frame clones only, not all of them. Of around 200,000 clones in the sample, over 50% were seen once. Source material: memory CD4+ T cells sorted from blood. Subset of the sample: CD45RA-negative fraction. The receptors were sampled from a man aged 30-40 years in good health.

This clone turned up a few times. V is TRBV7-7 and J is TRBJ2-1, with 10 bases that match TRBD1. V trimming: 3 bases; J trimming: 5 bases; junction bases outside the gene matches: 10. The length of the CDR3 is 17 residues. Germline V gene data show CDR1 as SSHAT and CDR2 as FNYEAQ (reference sequence). The CDR3 DNA sequence: TGTGCCAGCAGCTTGCAGCCCGGGACAGGGGCCCACAATGAGCAGTTCTTC. Protein: CASSLQPGTGAHNEQFF.

This clone was counted a few times. The chain carries TRBV7-7 and TRBJ2-1; 10 bases line up with TRBD2. The CDR3 spans 14 residues. The J segment lost 9 bases and the V segment lost 1 base, leaving 3 bases of the junction unmatched. Per the germline V gene, CDR1 is SSHAT and CDR2 is FNYEAQ (reference sequence). CDR3 nucleotides: TGTGCCAGCAGCTTAGGAGCGGGAGGGGGTGAGCAGTTCTTC. Encoded protein: CASSLGAGGGEQFF.

This clone was recorded a few times. The gene calls are TRBV18 and TRBJ2-3; 11 positions agree with TRBD2. Germline CDR1 and CDR2: KGHSH and LQKENI. The CDR3 is 15 amino acids. The trim removed 5 bases at V and 0 bases at J, leaving 1 base unmatched. CDR3 amino acids: CASSRTSGSTDTQYF. CDR3 DNA sequence: TGTGCCAGCTCAAGGACTAGCGGGAGCACAGATACGCAGTATTTT. Drawing the rest from reference TRBV18 and TRBJ2-3, the complete variable domain is NAGVMQNPRHLVRRRGQEARLRCSPMKGHSHVYWYRQLPEEGLKFMVYLQKENIIDESGMPKERFSAEFPKEGPSILRIQQVVRGDSAAYFCASSRTSGSTDTQYFGPGTRLTVL.

This clone is judged medium-sized. The chain has TRBV10-2 and TRBJ2-5, with D hard to call. The length of the CDR3 is 12 residues. Germline CDR1 is WSHSY and CDR2 is SAAADI. V dropped 2 bases and J dropped 5 bases, with 6 bases sitting between them. In DNA form, the CDR3 reads TGCGCCAGCAGTGAGGTTGGTGAGACCCAGTACTTC. Encoded protein: CASSEVGETQYF.

The chain joins TRBV6-1 to TRBJ2-7; D is ambiguous. The CDR3 runs to 14 residues. CDR1 and CDR2 (germline): MNHNS, SASEGT. Trimming removed 6 bases from V and 7 bases from J, with 19 bases in between. The CDR3 bases are TGTGCCAGCAGGACGAACCCCCGGGCCCTTGAGCAGTACTTC. Its translation is CASRTNPRALEQYF.

The rearrangement links TRBV19 to TRBJ2-3; 8 positions match TRBD1. J was trimmed by 3 bases and V by 6 bases; bases with no gene match: 5. The CDR3 is made up of 14 amino acids. Germline V lookup: CDR1 LNHDA, CDR2 SQIVND (reference sequence). The CDR3 DNA sequence: TGTGCCAGTAGCGGACAGGGTAGGACAGATACGCAGTATTTT. Amino acids: CASSGQGRTDTQYF.

The chain employs TRBV7-2 and TRBJ2-7; TRBD2 aligns across 9 bases. CDR3 length equals 14 residues. V shed 2 bases and J 2 bases; nucleotides not matched to a gene: 1. The V gene's germline CDR1 is SGHTA and CDR2 FQGNSA. CDR3 protein: CASSLLAGTYEQYF. CDR3 in DNA: TGTGCCAGCAGCTTACTAGCGGGGACCTACGAGCAGTACTTC.

This clone was seen ten or more times. The chain uses TRBV6-4 and TRBJ1-2; D call uncertain. The CDR3 is made up of 14 amino acids. With 0 bases removed from V and 3 bases from J, the gap between germline ends came to 8 bases. CDR1 is MRHNA and CDR2 is SNTAGT in the germline V gene. This CDR3 reads CASSDSSGDYGYTF. For the CDR3, the DNA is TGTGCCAGCAGTGACTCAAGTGGGGACTATGGCTACACCTTC.

This clone was recorded once. The chain couples TRBV2 to TRBJ2-7; D is unclear. The CDR3 runs to 12 residues. CDR1 and CDR2 (germline): SNHLY, FYNNEI. Trimming left V 6 bases short and J 2 bases short, with 8 bases between. CDR3 bases: TGTGCCAGCAGCAACCGAGCCTACGAGCAGTACTTC. Residues: CASSNRAYEQYF.

V gene TRBV6-5 combines with J gene TRBJ2-7, with 11 bases matching TRBD1. Germline V lookup: CDR1 MNHEY, CDR2 SVGAGI. With 6 bases clipped from V and 3 bases from J, the junction kept 4 bases outside the gene matches. CDR3 size: 14 residues. The CDR3 sequence: CASRGTGGNYEQYF. The CDR3 DNA sequence: TGTGCCAGCAGGGGGACAGGGGGAAACTACGAGCAGTACTTC.

V is TRBV27 and J is TRBJ2-3, with D uncertain. The CDR3 is 11 amino acids. V lost 5 bases and J lost 2, with 2 bases in between. The germline V gene encodes CDR1 MNHEY and CDR2 SMNVEV (reference sequence). The CDR3 DNA sequence: TGTGCCAGCAGTGTCACAGATACGCAGTATTTT. Protein product: CASSVTDTQYF.

J is TRBJ1-1 and V is TRBV6-5, with a tentative D call TRBD1 (5 bases). The CDR3 consists of 16 residues. The germline gives CDR1 MNHEY, CDR2 SVGAGI. V lost 2 bases and J 8 bases, leaving 21 bases between the germline ends. The CDR3 bases are TGTGCCAGCAGTTACGAACAGGTCATAGGCCCCACAGAAGCTTTCTTT. Translated: CASSYEQVIGPTEAFF.

The chain joins TRBV2 to TRBJ2-5, with 10 nucleotides matching TRBD2. Germline lookup yields CDR1 SNHLY and CDR2 FYNNEI. Trimming at V came to 4 bases and at J to 4 bases, leaving 3 bases not matched to a gene. The CDR3 is made up of 14 amino acids. The CDR3 DNA sequence: TGTGCCAGCAGTGGGGGGACTAGCGCAGAGACCCAGTACTTC. Protein sequence: CASSGGTSAETQYF.

The CDR3 is CASTTFGSENYGYTF. CDR3 sequence (DNA): TGTGCCAGTACCACCTTCGGGTCAGAGAACTATGGCTACACCTTC. This sequence joins TRBV19 and TRBJ1-2; D is unclear. In germline, CDR1 is LNHDA, CDR2 SQIVND (reference sequence). Trimming took off 7 bases at V and 2 bases at J, with 17 bases between the two ends. The CDR3 spans 15 residues.

This clone was found a few times. The chain carries TRBV5-4 and TRBJ2-1; the match to TRBD2 covers 9 bases. J lost 2 bases, V lost 2 bases, and 5 bases had no gene match. CDR1 is SGHNT and CDR2 is YYREEE in the germline V gene (reference sequence). This CDR3 spans 16 amino acids. The CDR3 loop reads CASSFRLAGAYNEQFF. The CDR3 coding sequence is TGTGCCAGCAGCTTTCGGTTAGCGGGAGCCTACAATGAGCAGTTCTTC. Full variable domain (missing parts from reference TRBV5-4 and TRBJ2-1): ETGVTQSPTHLIKTRGQQVTLRCSSQSGHNTVSWYQQALGQGPQFIFQYYREEENGRGNFPPRFSGLQFPNYSSELNVNALELDDSALYLCASSFRLAGAYNEQFFGPGTRLTVL.

The J gene is TRBJ2-5, the V gene TRBV5-8; tentatively, D is TRBD1 or TRBD2 (5 bases each). The V end lost 1 base, the J end lost 0 bases, and 16 bases lay between the germline ends. This CDR3 has 17 amino acids. Germline loops: CDR1 SGHTS, CDR2 YDEGEE. This CDR3 is CASSLFRDGVYQETQYF. CDR3 bases: TGTGCCAGCAGCTTGTTCCGGGACGGAGTGTACCAAGAGACCCAGTACTTC.

For this clone: Within the sample, other DNA sequences also encode this same CDR3. The genes are TRBV15 and TRBJ2-3, with 14 positions matching TRBD2. CDR1 is LNHNV and CDR2 is YYDKDF in the germline V gene (reference sequence). This CDR3 comprises 16 residues. The V and J ends lost 1 base and 4 bases, in that order; junction bases with no gene match: 1. The CDR3 region is CATSRGTSGRSDTQYF. In DNA form, the CDR3 reads TGTGCCACCAGCAGAGGGACTAGCGGGAGGTCAGATACGCAGTATTTT.

This clone was seen just once. The chain links TRBV6-1 to TRBJ1-4; D not certain. The V end was cut by 6 bases, the J end by 7 bases, with 18 bases between. The CDR3 consists of 15 residues. Germline CDR1 and CDR2: MNHNS and SASEGT. CDR3 coding DNA: TGTGCCAGCAGCCCTACACATAGTGGGAGTGAAAAACTGTTTTTT. This codes for CASSPTHSGSEKLFF.

For this clone: It may be a read error: a sequence one base away is much more abundant. The V gene is TRBV28, the J gene TRBJ2-7; TRBD2 matches 7 bases. V lost 10 bases to trimming and J lost 6 bases; unmatched junction nucleotides: 18. This CDR3 has 15 amino acids. Germline CDR1 MDHEN, CDR2 SYDVKM. DNA for the CDR3: TGTGCCAACAGCACACCGGGCGGGAGAGTGTTCGAGCAGTACTTC. Residues: CANSTPGGRVFEQYF.

The rearrangement joins TRBV7-2 to TRBJ2-7; D gene uncertain. Trimming removed 2 bases at V and 4 bases at J, with 3 bases between. Germline values: CDR1 SGHTA, CDR2 FQGNSA. CDR3 length: 11 residues. The chain's CDR3 is CASSLIYEQYF. As DNA, the CDR3 is TGTGCCAGCAGCTTAATTTACGAGCAGTACTTC.

This chain joins TRBV9 and TRBJ2-1; D might be TRBD2 (5 bases). V was cut by 0 bases and J by 9 bases, with 16 bases left in between. The V gene's germline CDR1 is SGDLS and CDR2 YYNGEE. This CDR3 comprises 15 residues. CDR3 residues: CASSVEPSRGSEQFF. The CDR3 DNA sequence: TGTGCCAGCAGCGTAGAACCTAGCCGAGGCAGTGAGCAGTTCTTC.

V is TRBV2 and J is TRBJ2-3; D assignment may be TRBD1 or TRBD2 (5 bases each). The V and J ends lost 7 bases and 4 bases respectively, with 15 bases between them. From germline, CDR1 is SNHLY and CDR2 FYNNEI. The CDR3 sequence is 14 residues long. CDR3 in DNA: TGTGCCAGCACCCTTGGGGGAGATGCAGATACGCAGTATTTT. This translates into CASTLGGDADTQYF.

The gene calls are TRBV7-6 and TRBJ2-2, with 8 nucleotides matching TRBD2. Trimming at V came to 3 bases and at J to 1 base, leaving 4 bases not matched to a gene. The germline V gene has CDR1 SGHVS and CDR2 FNYEAQ. CDR3 length: 16 residues. The CDR3 DNA is TGTGCCAGCAGCTTGGGACTAGGACTGAACACCGGGGAGCTGTTTTTT. Amino acid sequence: CASSLGLGLNTGELFF.

The gene calls are TRBV5-1 and TRBJ2-3, with D unresolved. The germline V gene has CDR1 SGHRS and CDR2 YFSETQ. V was pared by 2 bases and J by 4 bases, with 5 bases between. CDR3 length: 12 amino acids. This CDR3 reads CASSLYSDTQYF. In nucleotides, the CDR3 is TGCGCCAGCAGCTTATACTCAGATACGCAGTATTTT. The full variable domain, its missing parts supplied by reference TRBV5-1 and TRBJ2-3, is KAGVTQTPRYLIKTRGQQVTLSCSPISGHRSVSWYQQTPGQGLQFLFEYFSETQRNKGNFPGRFSGRQFSNSRSEMNVSTLELGDSALYLCASSLYSDTQYFGPGTRLTVL.

This clone was counted between two and nine times. The rearrangement uses TRBV7-6 and TRBJ2-2, with TRBD2 identical over 10 bases. V shed 5 bases and J 5 bases; nucleotides not matched to a gene: 8. CDR1 and CDR2 (germline): SGHVS, FNYEAQ. The CDR3 is made up of 16 amino acids. The CDR3 sequence is CASSQELAGHTGELFF. The CDR3 nucleotides read TGTGCCAGCAGCCAAGAACTAGCGGGACATACCGGGGAGCTGTTTTTT.

The chain is built from TRBV9 and TRBJ2-1; D perhaps matches TRBD2 (6 bases). V lost 0 bases and J lost 4, with 20 bases in between. This CDR3 has 18 amino acids. Germline V gene lookup returns CDR1 SGDLS and CDR2 YYNGEE. The CDR3 DNA is TGTGCCAGCAGCGTAGCCCCAGGAGGGCAAACCAGTTACAATGAGCAGTTCTTC. Protein: CASSVAPGGQTSYNEQFF. Full variable domain (outside the CDR3, taken from reference TRBV9 and TRBJ2-1): DSGVTQTPKHLITATGQRVTLRCSPRSGDLSVYWYQQSLDQGLQFLIQYYNGEERAKGNILERFSAQQFPDLHSELNLSSLELGDSALYFCASSVAPGGQTSYNEQFFGPGTRLTVL.

This rearrangement joins TRBV7-9 to TRBJ2-7; the match to TRBD2 covers 13 bases. Germline values: CDR1 SEHNR, CDR2 FQNEAQ (reference sequence). The J segment lost 6 bases and the V segment lost 6 bases, leaving 8 bases of the junction unmatched. CDR3 length: 15 residues. CDR3 sequence: CASSSTSGRAGEQYF. In nucleotides, the CDR3 is TGTGCCAGCAGTTCTACTAGCGGGAGGGCCGGCGAGCAGTACTTC.

In this sample, this clone turned up a few times. This same CDR3 is encoded by further DNA sequences in the sample. The chain joins TRBV27 to TRBJ2-7; TRBD2 matches 13 bases. The CDR3 has 16 amino acids. Trimming cost V 2 bases and J 4 bases; bases outside gene matches: 5. In germline, CDR1 is MNHEY, CDR2 SMNVEV (reference sequence). The CDR3 protein is CASSLKGLAGPYEQYF. The CDR3 nucleotides read TGTGCCAGCAGTTTAAAGGGACTAGCGGGACCTTACGAGCAGTACTTC.